This entry describes one T cell receptor (beta chain). A much larger clone differs by one base, so this may be a read error. This record comes from a study of blood T cells in healthy people across ages. Germline V CDR1 and CDR2: SGHTA, FQGTGA. This CDR3 contains 13 residues. Next came a second PCR, run for about 7 to 12 cycles, which used a sample-barcoded 5' primer along with a J-beta primer mix. TCRdb recomputed calls from the 5' RACE reads with MiXCR, one row per CDR3 protein. The repertoire has approximately 800,000 distinct CDR3 sequences, around three fifths of them found once; the top ten carry more than 25%.

The sequence derives from a man aged 40-50 years in good health. The sample taken for sequencing was blood. V gene TRBV7-3 combines with J gene TRBJ1-5, with D possibly being TRBD1 (6 bases). This CDR3 reads CAGSSKGGQPQHF. The CDR3 bases are TGTGCCGGCAGCTCCAAGGGGGGGCAGCCCCAGCATTTT.